These T cell receptor beta chains were read from a single sample in a study of T cell responses to AZD1222 COVID-19 vaccine. This table comes from immunoSEQ multiplex PCR, and its TCRdb copy is limited to in-frame clones, with some not included. The sample yields around 99,000 clones, roughly 92% seen once. This specimen was peripheral blood, taken on day 0 of AZD1222 vaccination. Source of these receptors: an adult in good health. The CDR3 runs from the conserved cysteine through the conserved F or W. The D gene is left open where the match is weak. Size is stated for part of the rows, as once, few or many counts, or as a class when the clone is expanded.

CDR3nt	CDR3aa	d_gene	j_gene	v_gene	abundance
TGCGCCAGCAGCCAGGAGATCCGGGCTGAAGCTTTCTTT	CASSQEIRAEAFF	-	TRBJ1-1	TRBV4-1	few
TGTGCCAGCAGTCAGTTGGGTGACGGGAATCAGCCCCAGCATTTT	CASSQLGDGNQPQHF	-	TRBJ1-5	TRBV27	-
TGTGCCAGCAACCCCGGGGGGGACGCAAGCTATGGCTACACCTTC	CASNPGGDASYGYTF	-	TRBJ1-2	TRBV6-6	-
TGTGCCAGCAGCAAAAACCCCATCTGCAGGGGGCTCTATGGCTACACCTTC	CASSKNPICRGLYGYTF	-	TRBJ1-2	TRBV21-1	once
TGCAGCGTTGTTAAGGGGGCGCGGATGAACACTGAAGCTTTCTTT	CSVVKGARMNTEAFF	TRBD1	TRBJ1-1	TRBV29-1	-
TGCGCCAGCAGTGGCGACAGACCGAACACTGAAGCTTTCTTT	CASSGDRPNTEAFF	-	TRBJ1-1	TRBV10-2	-
TGTGCCAGCAGCCTAGGACTAGCCTCCTACAATGAGCAGTTCTTC	CASSLGLASYNEQFF	TRBD2	TRBJ2-1	TRBV7-8	once
TGTGCCAGCAGTTACAGGGTACTAGCGGGAGCAAATGAGCAGTTCTTC	CASSYRVLAGANEQFF	TRBD2	TRBJ2-1	TRBV6-5	-
TGTGCCAGCAGTTACTCGGACAGGGAATTCTACAATGAGCAGTTCTTC	CASSYSDREFYNEQFF	TRBD1	TRBJ2-1	TRBV6-5	-
TGTGCCAGCAGCTCGGCCCGGGGACAAAACTACAATGAGCAGTTCTTC	CASSSARGQNYNEQFF	-	TRBJ2-1	TRBV5-4	-
TGTGCCAGCAGCTTAGTGTCCACAACATCCTACAATGAGCAGTTCTTC	CASSLVSTTSYNEQFF	-	TRBJ2-1	TRBV7-2	-
TGTGCCAGCAGCTTATCCCCCGGCAGGGGGCGCTTAAGCAATCAGCCCCAGCATTTT	CASSLSPGRGRLSNQPQHF	TRBD1	TRBJ1-5	TRBV7-8	-
TGCGCCAGCAGCTCCGGGACACCGAACACCGGGGAGCTGTTTTTT	CASSSGTPNTGELFF	-	TRBJ2-2	TRBV5-1	-
TGTGCCAGCAGTTACGTGGGAGGTGAGCAGTTCTTC	CASSYVGGEQFF	-	TRBJ2-1	TRBV6-2/TRBV6-3	-
TGCGCCAGCAGCTTGCCCGCAGCCAACACCGGGGAGCTGTTTTTT	CASSLPAANTGELFF	-	TRBJ2-2	TRBV5-1	-
TGTGCCAGCAGCGTAGTCCCTAGCGGGGGGATCTACGAGCAGTACTTC	CASSVVPSGGIYEQYF	TRBD2	TRBJ2-7	TRBV9	-
TGCAGTGCTAGTTTTGGACAGAACTCCTACGAGCAGTACTTC	CSASFGQNSYEQYF	-	TRBJ2-7	TRBV20-1	medium-sized
TGTGCCAGCAGTTCCCAGGGGACGTCGGGCTACACCTTC	CASSSQGTSGYTF	-	TRBJ1-2	TRBV28	once
TGTGCCAGCAGCCAAGTTCGGCGGGCAGGACACTTGGTACGGGATACGCAGTATTTT	CASSQVRRAGHLVRDTQYF	-	TRBJ2-3	TRBV14	-
TGTGCCAGCAGTGAAGCTGGGTGGACAGATCTAGCCAAAAACATTCAGTACTTC	CASSEAGWTDLAKNIQYF	-	TRBJ2-4	TRBV6-1	-
TGCGCCAGCAGCACGGACGGAGTGATGAACACTGAAGCTTTCTTT	CASSTDGVMNTEAFF	-	TRBJ1-1	TRBV5-1	-
TGTGCCAGTACCCCTTCACAGGGGGCAGCGGGCAATCAGCCCCAGCATTTT	CASTPSQGAAGNQPQHF	TRBD1	TRBJ1-5	TRBV19	-
TGCGCCAGCAGCCAAGGGGAGGGGGTGAACACTGAAGCTTTCTTT	CASSQGEGVNTEAFF	-	TRBJ1-1	TRBV4-1	-
TGTGCCAGCAGCCCCTCCCCCGGGGAGAATTCACCCCTCCACTTT	CASSPSPGENSPLHF	-	TRBJ1-6	TRBV7-8	-
TGTGCCAGTAGTCCCAGGACAGGGGATAGCAATCAGCCCCAGCATTTT	CASSPRTGDSNQPQHF	TRBD1	TRBJ1-5	TRBV19	-
TGTGCCACCAGTGATTCCCAATTGCGAGTCGCAGATACGCAGTATTTT	CATSDSQLRVADTQYF	-	TRBJ2-3	TRBV24-1	-
TGTGCCACCCGGGGAGGCGGGAGTCAGAGCTCCTACGAGCAGTACTTC	CATRGGGSQSSYEQYF	TRBD2	TRBJ2-7	TRBV15	-
TGTGCCAGCAGCCCCCCAGCGGGAGGAGGATGGACAGATACGCAGTATTTT	CASSPPAGGGWTDTQYF	TRBD2	TRBJ2-3	TRBV7-9	-
TGCGCCAGCAGCTCCCCCGGGACGGCAACCTACGAGCAGTACTTC	CASSSPGTATYEQYF	-	TRBJ2-7	TRBV5-1	-
TGTGCCACCACGGGGGACACAAGCAATCAGCCCCAGCATTTT	CATTGDTSNQPQHF	-	TRBJ1-5	TRBV7-8	-
TGCGCCAGCAGCCAATCGGGACAGGGATCGGGCTCACCCCTCCACTTT	CASSQSGQGSGSPLHF	TRBD1	TRBJ1-6	TRBV4-3	few
TGTGCCATCAGCACGGACGGTCCTGTAAATGAGCAGTTCTTC	CAISTDGPVNEQFF	-	TRBJ2-1	TRBV10-3	-
TGTGCCAGCAGCCAATCGCCGGCCGGCGGACTAGCGGGAGCTAATGAGCAGTTCTTC	CASSQSPAGGLAGANEQFF	TRBD2	TRBJ2-1	TRBV3-1/TRBV3-2	-
TGTGCCAGCAGTTTAGCGGGGCCAACGAAACTGTTTTTT	CASSLAGPTKLFF	-	TRBJ1-4	TRBV12-3/TRBV12-4	few
TGTGCCAGCTCACCACCCGGACAGGGCAATCAGCCCCAGCATTTT	CASSPPGQGNQPQHF	TRBD1	TRBJ1-5	TRBV18	-
TGTGCCAGCAGAGAGACAGGGGGCTTACCCCTCCACTTT	CASRETGGLPLHF	TRBD1	TRBJ1-6	TRBV7-8	-
TGCGCCAGCAGCTTGGTGTCAGGTCAATCCACTGAAGCTTTCTTT	CASSLVSGQSTEAFF	-	TRBJ1-1	TRBV5-1	once
TGCGCCAGCAGCTCCCGACAGGCCCCGCGGACTGAAGCTTTCTTT	CASSSRQAPRTEAFF	-	TRBJ1-1	TRBV5-1	-
TGTGCCAGCAGCGGCCCCGGGGGCAGGGCCGGGGAGCTGTTTTTT	CASSGPGGRAGELFF	-	TRBJ2-2	TRBV11-2	-
TGTGCCAGCAGCACCTACAGGGGACGCTATGGCTACACCTTC	CASSTYRGRYGYTF	TRBD1	TRBJ1-2	TRBV13	-
TGTGCCAGTAGTCCAGGACAGGGGGCTATAGCTTTCTTT	CASSPGQGAIAFF	TRBD1	TRBJ1-1	TRBV19	-
TGCAGCGTTGATGCCGGGACAACCACCTACGAGCAGTACTTC	CSVDAGTTTYEQYF	-	TRBJ2-7	TRBV29-1	-
TGTGCCAGCAGCGCCTTCGGGGGGGCAGATACGCAGTATTTT	CASSAFGGADTQYF	TRBD2	TRBJ2-3	TRBV9	-
TGTGCCACCAGCATCCCCCCTTCCTACGAGCAGTACTTC	CATSIPPSYEQYF	-	TRBJ2-7	TRBV15	-
TGTGCCAGCAGTGCCGGGGTAAGGGAAGCTGGCTACACCTTC	CASSAGVREAGYTF	-	TRBJ1-2	TRBV6-8	-
TGTGCCAGCAGCCCCGGGGACGCCCGCGTCGGGGGACTGTTTTTT	CASSPGDARVGGLFF	-	TRBJ1-4	TRBV7-9	-
TGTGCCAGCAGCCAAGAAGTATTGGGTTTGAACACTGAAGCTTTCTTT	CASSQEVLGLNTEAFF	-	TRBJ1-1	TRBV14	-
TGTGCCAGCAGCAGACAGGGGGCTGGAGATACGCAGTATTTT	CASSRQGAGDTQYF	TRBD1	TRBJ2-3	TRBV7-3	few
TGTGCCAGTAGTATAGTAAGGCCGCATTCCAATCAGCCCCAGCATTTT	CASSIVRPHSNQPQHF	-	TRBJ1-5	TRBV19	once
TGCGCCAGCAGCCAAGGTGGGACAGCGAACACTGAAGCTTTCTTT	CASSQGGTANTEAFF	TRBD1	TRBJ1-1	TRBV4-1	once